This T cell receptor beta chain came from a study of technical replicates of blood from several donors. The CDR3 has 15 amino acids. Germline values: CDR1 SNHLY, CDR2 FYNNEI. The V gene end was trimmed by 8 bases and the J gene end by 3 bases; junction bases not matched to a gene: 10. Measured with immunoSEQ multiplex PCR; TCRdb has only the in-frame clones, and not every one. The repertoire has about 16,000 clones, just under 90% of them found once; the top ten carry around 12%. Specimen: PBMCs. The TCR was taken from a human donor in good health. The chain recombines TRBV2 with TRBJ1-1; 9 bases agree with TRBD1. CDR3 region: CASGTIQGAYTEAFF. The CDR3 DNA follows: TGTGCCAGCGGAACGATACAGGGGGCCTACACTGAAGCTTTCTTT.